This TCR beta chain is drawn from a study of blood T cell repertoires in COVID-19. In its sample, this clone was seen once. Method: immunoSEQ multiplex PCR; TCRdb's copy keeps in-frame clones and lacks some. The repertoire holds some 64,000 clones, with more than 65% as singletons. Per the germline V gene, CDR1 is SGHRS and CDR2 is YFSETQ. Trimming cost V 4 bases and J 0 bases, with 11 bases left between them. The CDR3 is made up of 15 amino acids. The TCR originated in a woman older than 75 with active or convalescent COVID-19. The chain carries TRBV5-1 and TRBJ1-3; D uncertain. The sequenced material came from peripheral blood. The CDR3 DNA reads TGCGCCAGCAGCCCTGGAGGTACCTCTGGAAACACCATATATTTT. Protein product: CASSPGGTSGNTIYF.